The count of the clone carrying this TCR beta chain is one. The table came from immunoSEQ multiplex PCR; TCRdb's copy has only in-frame clones and leaves some out. The table lists some 99,000 clones, roughly nine tenths of them singletons. These data belong to a study of T cell changes during pregnancy in multiple sclerosis. The TCR was taken from a female donor in good health, enrolled as a control in a pregnancy study. Sequencing used peripheral blood, obtained after pregnancy.

CDR3 protein: CASSHRQGGQPQHF. The CDR3 DNA reads as TGTGCCAGCAGCCACCGACAGGGGGGCCAGCCCCAGCATTTT. This rearrangement joins TRBV6-5 to TRBJ1-5; 9 nucleotides align to TRBD1. Trimming removed 6 bases from V and 7 bases from J; junction bases left unmatched: 7. Germline assignment: CDR1 MNHEY and CDR2 SVGAGI. This CDR3 has 14 residues.